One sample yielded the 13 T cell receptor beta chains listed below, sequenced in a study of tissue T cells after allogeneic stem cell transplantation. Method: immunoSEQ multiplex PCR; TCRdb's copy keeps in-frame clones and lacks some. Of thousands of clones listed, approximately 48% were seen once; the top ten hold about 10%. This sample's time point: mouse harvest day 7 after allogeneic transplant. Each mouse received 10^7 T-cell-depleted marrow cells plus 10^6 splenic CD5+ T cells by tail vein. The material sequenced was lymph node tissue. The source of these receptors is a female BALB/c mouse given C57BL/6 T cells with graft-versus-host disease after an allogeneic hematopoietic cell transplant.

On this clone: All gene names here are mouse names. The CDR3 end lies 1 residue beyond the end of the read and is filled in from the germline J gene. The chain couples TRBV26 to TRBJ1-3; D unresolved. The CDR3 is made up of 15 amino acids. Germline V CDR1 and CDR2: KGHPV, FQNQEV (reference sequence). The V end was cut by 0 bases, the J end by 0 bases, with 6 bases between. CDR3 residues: CASSLSPASGNTLYF. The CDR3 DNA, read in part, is TGTGCCAGCAGTCTGTCGCCAGCTTCTGGAAATACGCTCTAT.

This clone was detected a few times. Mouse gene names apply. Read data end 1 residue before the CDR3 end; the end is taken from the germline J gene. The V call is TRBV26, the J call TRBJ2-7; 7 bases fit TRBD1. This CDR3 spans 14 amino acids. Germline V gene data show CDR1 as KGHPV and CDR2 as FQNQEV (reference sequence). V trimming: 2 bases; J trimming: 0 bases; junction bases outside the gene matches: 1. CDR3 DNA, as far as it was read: TGTGCCAGCAGTCTGGGGACAGCCTCCTATGAACAGTAC. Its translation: CASSLGTASYEQY. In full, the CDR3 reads CASSLGTASYEQYF.

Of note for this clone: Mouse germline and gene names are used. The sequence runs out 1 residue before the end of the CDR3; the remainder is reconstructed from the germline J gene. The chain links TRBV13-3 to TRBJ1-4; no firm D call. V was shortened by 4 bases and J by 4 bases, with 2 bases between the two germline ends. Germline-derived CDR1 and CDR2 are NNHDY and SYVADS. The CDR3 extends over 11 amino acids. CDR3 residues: CASSNNERLFF. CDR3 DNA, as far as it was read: TGTGCCAGCAGTAACAACGAAAGATTATTT.

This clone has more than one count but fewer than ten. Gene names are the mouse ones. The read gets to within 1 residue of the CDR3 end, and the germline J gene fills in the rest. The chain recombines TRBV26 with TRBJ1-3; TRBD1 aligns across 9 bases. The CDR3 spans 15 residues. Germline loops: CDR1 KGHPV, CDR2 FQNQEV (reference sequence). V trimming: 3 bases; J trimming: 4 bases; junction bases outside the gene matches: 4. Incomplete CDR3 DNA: TGTGCCAGCAGTCTAACAGGGGGCAGGGGAAATACGCTCTAT. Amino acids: CASSLTGGRGNTLY. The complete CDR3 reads CASSLTGGRGNTLYF. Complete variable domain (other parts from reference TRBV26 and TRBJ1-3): NSKVIQTPRYLVKGQGQKAKMRCIPEKGHPVVFWYQQNKNNEFKFLINFQNQEVLQQIDMTEKRFSAECPSNSPCSLEIQSSEAGDSALYLCASSLTGGRGNTLYFGEGSRLIVV.

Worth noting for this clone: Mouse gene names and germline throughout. The covered CDR3 bases are TGTGCCAGCAGCCAAAGGGGGGACACCGGGCAGCTCTAC. This sequence encodes CASSQRGDTGQLY. The full CDR3 is CASSQRGDTGQLYF. This chain joins TRBV5 and TRBJ2-2; D might be TRBD1 or TRBD2, each matching 6 bases. The CDR3 goes on 1 residue after the read ends, and that part is filled in from the germline J gene. This CDR3 has 14 amino acids. Looked up from germline, CDR1 is LGHNA and CDR2 is YNLKQL (reference sequence). Trimming removed 2 bases from V and 3 bases from J, with 7 bases in between.

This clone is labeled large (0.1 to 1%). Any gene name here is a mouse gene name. Incomplete CDR3 DNA: TGTGCCAGCAGTTTCAAGACTGGGGGTCTTGAACAGTAC. It is translated as CASSFKTGGLEQY. The entire CDR3 protein is CASSFKTGGLEQYF. The V gene is TRBV15, the J gene TRBJ2-7; 9 positions match TRBD2. The read halts 1 residue ahead of the CDR3 end, with the missing end drawn from the germline J gene. Germline V gives CDR1 SGHND, CDR2 FRSKSL. Trimming removed 3 bases from V and 6 bases from J; junction bases left unmatched: 6. The CDR3 contains 14 residues.

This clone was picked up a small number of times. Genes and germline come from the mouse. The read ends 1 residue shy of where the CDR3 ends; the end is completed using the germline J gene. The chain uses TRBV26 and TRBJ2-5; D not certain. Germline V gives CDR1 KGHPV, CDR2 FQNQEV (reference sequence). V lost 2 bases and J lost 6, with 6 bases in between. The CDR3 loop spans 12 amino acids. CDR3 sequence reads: CASSLRRDTQYF. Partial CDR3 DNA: TGTGCCAGCAGTCTGCGGAGGGACACCCAGTAC.

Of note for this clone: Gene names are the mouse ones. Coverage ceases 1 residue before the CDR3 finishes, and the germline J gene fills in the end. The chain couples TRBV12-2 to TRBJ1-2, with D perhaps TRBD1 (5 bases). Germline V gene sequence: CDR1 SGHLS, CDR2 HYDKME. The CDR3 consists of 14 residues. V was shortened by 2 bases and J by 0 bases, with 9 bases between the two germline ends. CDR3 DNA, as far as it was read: TGTGCCAGCTCTCGTGGGGGTGCAAACTCCGACTACACC. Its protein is CASSRGGANSDYT. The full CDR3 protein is CASSRGGANSDYTF.

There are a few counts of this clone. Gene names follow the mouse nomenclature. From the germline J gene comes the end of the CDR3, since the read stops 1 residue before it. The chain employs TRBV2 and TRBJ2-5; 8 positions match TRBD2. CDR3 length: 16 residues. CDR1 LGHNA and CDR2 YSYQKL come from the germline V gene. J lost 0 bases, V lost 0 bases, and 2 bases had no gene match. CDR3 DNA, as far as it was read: TGTGCCAGCAGCCAAGACACTGGGGGAAACCAAGACACCCAGTAC. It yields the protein CASSQDTGGNQDTQY. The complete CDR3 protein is CASSQDTGGNQDTQYF.

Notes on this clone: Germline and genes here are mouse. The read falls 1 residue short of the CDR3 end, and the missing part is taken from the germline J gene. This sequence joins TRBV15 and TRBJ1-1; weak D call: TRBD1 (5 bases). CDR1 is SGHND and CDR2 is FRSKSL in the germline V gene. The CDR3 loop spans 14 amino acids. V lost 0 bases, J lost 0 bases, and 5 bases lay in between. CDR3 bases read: TGTGCCAGCAGTTTAGCCAGGGCAAACACAGAAGTCTTC. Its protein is CASSLARANTEVF. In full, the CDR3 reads CASSLARANTEVFF.

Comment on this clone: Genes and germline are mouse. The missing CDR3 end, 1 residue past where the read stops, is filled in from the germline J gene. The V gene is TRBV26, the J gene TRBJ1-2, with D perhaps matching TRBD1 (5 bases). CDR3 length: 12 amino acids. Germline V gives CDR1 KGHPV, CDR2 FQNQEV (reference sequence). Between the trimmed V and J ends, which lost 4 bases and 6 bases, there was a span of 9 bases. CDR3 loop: CASSREGPDYTF. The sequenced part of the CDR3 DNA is TGTGCCAGCAGTCGGGAGGGACCCGACTACACC.

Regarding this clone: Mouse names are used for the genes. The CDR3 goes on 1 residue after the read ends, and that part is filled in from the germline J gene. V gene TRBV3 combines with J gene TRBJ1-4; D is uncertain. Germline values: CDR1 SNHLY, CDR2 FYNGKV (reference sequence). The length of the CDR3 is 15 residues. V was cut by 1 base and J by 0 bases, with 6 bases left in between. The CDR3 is CASSLDRISNERLFF. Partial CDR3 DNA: TGTGCCAGCAGCTTAGACAGAATTTCCAACGAAAGATTATTT.

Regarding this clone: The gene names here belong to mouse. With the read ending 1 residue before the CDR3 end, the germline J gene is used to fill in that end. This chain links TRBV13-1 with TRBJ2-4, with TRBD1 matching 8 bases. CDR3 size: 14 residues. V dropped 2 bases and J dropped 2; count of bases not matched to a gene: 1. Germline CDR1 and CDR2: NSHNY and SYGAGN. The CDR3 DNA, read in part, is TGTGCCAGCAGTGAGGACAGGGATCAAAACACCTTGTAC. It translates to CASSEDRDQNTLY. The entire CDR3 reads CASSEDRDQNTLYF.